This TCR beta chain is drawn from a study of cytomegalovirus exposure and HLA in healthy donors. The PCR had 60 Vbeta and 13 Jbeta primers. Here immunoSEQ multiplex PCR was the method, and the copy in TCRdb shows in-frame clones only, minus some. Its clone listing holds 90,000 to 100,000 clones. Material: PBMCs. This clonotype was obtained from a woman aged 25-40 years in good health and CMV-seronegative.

CDR3: CASSSLQEMNTEAFF. CDR3 nucleotide sequence: TGTGCCAGCAGCTCGTTACAGGAGATGAACACTGAAGCTTTCTTT. The V call is TRBV28, the J call TRBJ1-1; tentative D call: TRBD1 (5 bases). Germline loops: CDR1 MDHEN, CDR2 SYDVKM. The CDR3 totals 15 residues. V shed 6 bases and J shed 0 bases, with 14 bases lying between them.